The rows below give T cell receptor beta chains drawn from one sample of a study of CD8+ T cells in alopecia areata. Some clones are missing from TCRdb's copy, which holds only in-frame ones; the method was immunoSEQ multiplex PCR. In the table there are 150,000 to 200,000 clones, about 62% of which are singletons. The material was CD4+ T cells sorted from blood, obtained at week 24, from a patient treated with tofacitinib. Receptor source: a human donor with alopecia areata. CDR3s include the opening cysteine and the closing phenylalanine or tryptophan. A D gene is named only where the DNA matches it firmly. Clone size is stated in some rows and not others, as once, few, many or a class when expanded.

v_call: TRBV27
d_call: .
clone_size: few
cdr3_aa: CASSFYQNNEQFF

v_call: TRBV14
d_call: .
clone_size: .
cdr3_aa: CASSQARDNYGYTF

v_call: TRBV5-1
d_call: .
clone_size: .
cdr3_aa: CASSTTSRSNTEAFF

v_call: TRBV25-1
d_call: .
clone_size: .
cdr3_aa: CASSENGVETQYF

v_call: TRBV4-3
d_call: .
clone_size: .
cdr3_aa: CASSQDLAGNTIYF

v_call: TRBV5-6
d_call: .
clone_size: few
cdr3_aa: CASSYGPQKQYF

v_call: TRBV2
d_call: TRBD1
clone_size: .
cdr3_aa: CASSEWQGAGETQYF

v_call: TRBV7-9
d_call: TRBD1
clone_size: .
cdr3_aa: CASSWDRNYEQYF

v_call: TRBV7-2
d_call: .
clone_size: .
cdr3_aa: CASSLDTGFFQPQHF

v_call: TRBV5-5
d_call: .
clone_size: medium-sized
cdr3_aa: CASTPTEKAQYF

v_call: TRBV29-1
d_call: .
clone_size: .
cdr3_aa: CSVEHSKGTEAFF

v_call: TRBV5-4
d_call: .
clone_size: .
cdr3_aa: CASSLSQGANYGYTF

v_call: TRBV9
d_call: .
clone_size: .
cdr3_aa: CASSAEGYGYTF

v_call: TRBV5-1
d_call: .
clone_size: .
cdr3_aa: CASSLTGQNTEAFF

v_call: TRBV7-3
d_call: .
clone_size: .
cdr3_aa: CASSRELTPSTDTQYF

v_call: TRBV5-4
d_call: .
clone_size: .
cdr3_aa: CASSSVEETQYF

v_call: TRBV30
d_call: .
clone_size: .
cdr3_aa: CAWSVRVNTGELFF

v_call: TRBV5-1
d_call: .
clone_size: .
cdr3_aa: CASSLSSYEQYF

v_call: TRBV11-2
d_call: .
clone_size: once
cdr3_aa: CASSLPGSLISSGANVLTF